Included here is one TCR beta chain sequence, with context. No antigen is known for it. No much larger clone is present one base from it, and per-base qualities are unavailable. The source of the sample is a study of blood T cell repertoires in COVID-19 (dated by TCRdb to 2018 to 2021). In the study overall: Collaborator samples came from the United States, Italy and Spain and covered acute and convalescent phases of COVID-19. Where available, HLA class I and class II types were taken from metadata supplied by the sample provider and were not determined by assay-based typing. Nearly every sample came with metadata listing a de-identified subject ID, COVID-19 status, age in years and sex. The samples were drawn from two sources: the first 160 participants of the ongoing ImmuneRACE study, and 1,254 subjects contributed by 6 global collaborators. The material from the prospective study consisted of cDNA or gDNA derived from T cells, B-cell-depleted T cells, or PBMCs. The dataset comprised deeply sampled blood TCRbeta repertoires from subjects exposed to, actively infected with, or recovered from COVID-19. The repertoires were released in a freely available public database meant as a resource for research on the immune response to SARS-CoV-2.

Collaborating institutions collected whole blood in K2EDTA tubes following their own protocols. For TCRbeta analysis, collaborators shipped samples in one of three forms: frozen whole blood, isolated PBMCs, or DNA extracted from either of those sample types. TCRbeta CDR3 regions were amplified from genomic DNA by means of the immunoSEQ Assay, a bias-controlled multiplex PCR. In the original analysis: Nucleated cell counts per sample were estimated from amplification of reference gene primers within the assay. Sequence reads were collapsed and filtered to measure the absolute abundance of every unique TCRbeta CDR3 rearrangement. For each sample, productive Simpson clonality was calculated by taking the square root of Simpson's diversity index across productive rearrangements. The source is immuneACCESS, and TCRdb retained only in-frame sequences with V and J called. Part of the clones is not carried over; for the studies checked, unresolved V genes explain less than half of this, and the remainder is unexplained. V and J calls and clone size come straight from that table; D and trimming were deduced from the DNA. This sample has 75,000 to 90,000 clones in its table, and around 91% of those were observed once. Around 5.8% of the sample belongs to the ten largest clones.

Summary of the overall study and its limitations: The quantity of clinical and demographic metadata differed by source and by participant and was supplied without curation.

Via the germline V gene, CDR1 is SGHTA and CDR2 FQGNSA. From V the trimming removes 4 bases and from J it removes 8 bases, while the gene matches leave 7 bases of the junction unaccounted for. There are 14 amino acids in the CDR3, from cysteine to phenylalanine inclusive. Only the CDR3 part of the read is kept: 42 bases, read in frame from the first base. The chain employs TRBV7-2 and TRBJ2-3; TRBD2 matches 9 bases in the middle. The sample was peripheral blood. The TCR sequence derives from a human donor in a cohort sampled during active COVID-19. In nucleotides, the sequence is TGTGCCAGCAGCTCCGGGACTAGCATAGGTACGCAGTATTTT. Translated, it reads CASSSGTSIGTQYF.